These 18 T cell receptor beta chains share one sample of origin, sequenced in a study of blood T cell repertoires in COVID-19. The table came from immunoSEQ multiplex PCR; TCRdb's copy has only in-frame clones and leaves some out. The sample records about 250,000 clones, 83% being singletons. The sample comprised PBMCs or T cells enriched from blood (not recorded which). Every receptor here comes from a woman aged 40-49 years who had been exposed to COVID-19.

The chain uses TRBV3-1 (or the pseudogene TRBV3-2) and TRBJ2-2; TRBD2 matches at 13 bases. The CDR3 consists of 18 residues. In germline, CDR1 is LGHDT, CDR2 YNNKEL (reference sequence). Germline trimming cut 4 bases from V and 1 base from J; bases unmatched to any gene: 6. CDR3 DNA: TGTGCCAGCAGCCCGGGACTAGCGGGGAGTCTGAACACCGGGGAGCTGTTTTTT. Translated, it gives CASSPGLAGSLNTGELFF.

V gene TRBV5-1 combines with J gene TRBJ2-7; D perhaps matches TRBD1 (5 bases). CDR3 length: 13 amino acids. Germline CDR1 is SGHRS and CDR2 is YFSETQ. V shed 1 base and J shed 2 bases, with 7 bases lying between them. CDR3 DNA: TGCGCCAGCAGCTTGTCAGGGCCCTACGAGCAGTACTTC. It translates to CASSLSGPYEQYF.

The chain has TRBV18 and TRBJ1-1; D is undetermined. The CDR3 covers 13 residues. The germline V and J ends were trimmed by 2 bases and 10 bases, with 14 bases remaining between them. Germline V gene sequence: CDR1 KGHSH, CDR2 LQKENI. This CDR3 is CASSPGELEAAFF. The CDR3 nucleotides read TGTGCCAGCTCACCAGGGGAGTTGGAGGCAGCTTTCTTT.

V is TRBV9 and J is TRBJ2-7, with TRBD2 matching over 7 bases. With 0 bases clipped from V and 3 bases from J, the junction kept 3 bases outside the gene matches. The CDR3 spans 14 residues. The V gene's germline CDR1 is SGDLS and CDR2 YYNGEE. As DNA, the CDR3 is TGTGCCAGCAGCGTAGCTTGGGGGGGCTACGAGCAGTACTTC. Protein sequence: CASSVAWGGYEQYF.

This clone has just one count. This chain connects TRBV20-1 to TRBJ2-7; D is unresolved. CDR1 DFQATT and CDR2 SNEGSKA come from the germline V gene (reference sequence). The CDR3 has 13 amino acids. The V end lost 3 bases, the J end lost 0 bases, and 9 bases lay between the germline ends. CDR3 in DNA: TGCAGTGCTAGTACCAGGCCCTCCTACGAGCAGTACTTC. The encoded protein is CSASTRPSYEQYF.

This clone was picked up one time. The V call is TRBV19, the J call TRBJ2-7; D perhaps matches TRBD1 (5 bases). This CDR3 contains 15 residues. CDR1 and CDR2 from the germline V gene are LNHDA and SQIVND (reference sequence). The V gene lost 4 bases and the J gene lost 7 bases, with 20 bases spanning the gap. For the CDR3, the DNA is TGTGCCAGTAGTAGTATAGACAGTTCCTCTCGGGAGCAGTACTTC. Encoded protein: CASSSIDSSSREQYF.

CDR3 nucleotide sequence: TGTGCCAGCAGCTCCCCTTATAGCGGGGGCACAGATACGCAGTATTTT. This translates into CASSSPYSGGTDTQYF. The chain employs TRBV9 and TRBJ2-3; 8 bases map to TRBD2. CDR1 is SGDLS and CDR2 is YYNGEE in the germline V gene. The CDR3 sequence is 16 residues long. After removal of 4 bases from V and 1 base from J, the junction contained 8 bases not matched to a gene. Full variable domain (rest looked up from reference TRBV9 and TRBJ2-3): DSGVTQTPKHLITATGQRVTLRCSPRSGDLSVYWYQQSLDQGLQFLIQYYNGEERAKGNILERFSAQQFPDLHSELNLSSLELGDSALYFCASSSPYSGGTDTQYFGPGTRLTVL.

The V and J genes are TRBV5-4 and TRBJ2-1; 11 nucleotides align to TRBD2. The CDR3 runs 15 residues. J was trimmed by 9 bases and V by 3 bases; bases with no gene match: 8. Germline assignment: CDR1 SGHNT and CDR2 YYREEE (reference sequence). The CDR3 DNA is TGTGCCAGCAGCTGGGCCGGGACTAGCGGCGGTGAGCAGTTCTTC. Its translation is CASSWAGTSGGEQFF.

The chain carries TRBV5-1 and TRBJ2-2, with D unresolved. This CDR3 spans 15 amino acids. CDR1 and CDR2 (germline): SGHRS, YFSETQ. V was pared by 4 bases and J by 4 bases, with 14 bases between. CDR3 amino acids: CASSPRAPGTGELFF. The CDR3 DNA sequence: TGCGCCAGCAGCCCGCGAGCCCCGGGCACCGGGGAGCTGTTTTTT.

The chain combines TRBV9 with TRBJ1-3; perhaps TRBD1 as D (6 bases). This CDR3 spans 18 amino acids. The germline V gene encodes CDR1 SGDLS and CDR2 YYNGEE. V was clipped by 3 bases and J by 0 bases, with 19 bases between them. For the CDR3, the DNA is TGTGCCAGCAGCGAGGGACCGTCGGGGGGCGTCTCTGGAAACACCATATATTTT. It encodes CASSEGPSGGVSGNTIYF. The variable domain in full, with the rest retrieved from reference TRBV9 and TRBJ1-3, is DSGVTQTPKHLITATGQRVTLRCSPRSGDLSVYWYQQSLDQGLQFLIQYYNGEERAKGNILERFSAQQFPDLHSELNLSSLELGDSALYFCASSEGPSGGVSGNTIYFGEGSWLTVV.

The chain recombines TRBV19 with TRBJ2-5, with 8 nucleotides matching TRBD2. The germline gives CDR1 LNHDA, CDR2 SQIVND (reference sequence). V was clipped by 3 bases and J by 7 bases; unmatched bases: 7. This CDR3 is built from 14 residues. The CDR3 DNA reads TGTGCCAGTAGTATTCCCGGGGGGGGCTCGACCCAGTACTTC. Translation: CASSIPGGGSTQYF.

V usage is TRBV5-1 and J usage is TRBJ2-3, with D possibly being TRBD2 (5 bases). V lost 4 bases and J lost 5, with 11 bases in between. The CDR3 covers 13 residues. Germline V CDR1 and CDR2: SGHRS, YFSETQ. CDR3 sequence (DNA): TGCGCCAGCAGCGACGCGAGGGAAGATACGCAGTATTTT. Translated, it gives CASSDAREDTQYF.

The chain is built from TRBV15 and TRBJ1-1; weak D call: TRBD1 (5 bases). The CDR3 runs to 16 residues. The ends were cut back, 1 base at V and 5 bases at J, with 17 bases in the middle. The germline V gene has CDR1 LNHNV and CDR2 YYDKDF (reference sequence). This chain's CDR3 is CATSRGEGRGWTEAFF. The CDR3 DNA is TGTGCCACCAGCAGAGGGGAGGGAAGGGGTTGGACTGAAGCTTTCTTT.

The J gene is TRBJ1-1, the V gene TRBV19; D is unclear. V lost 0 bases, J lost 11 bases, and 16 bases lay in between. Germline CDR1 and CDR2: LNHDA and SQIVND (reference sequence). CDR3 size: 14 residues. CDR3 sequence reads: CASSIDLVGSSAFF. The CDR3 region has the DNA TGTGCCAGTAGTATAGATCTGGTGGGCAGTTCGGCTTTCTTT.

The V call is TRBV7-9, the J call TRBJ1-3; D may be TRBD1 (5 bases). V gave up 5 bases and J gave up 0 bases, with 14 bases separating them. The CDR3 extends over 16 amino acids. Germline assignment: CDR1 SEHNR and CDR2 FQNEAQ (reference sequence). CDR3: CASSPTRDLSGNTIYF. CDR3 DNA sequence: TGTGCCAGCAGCCCTACGCGGGACCTCTCTGGAAACACCATATATTTT. Looking up the rest from reference TRBV7-9 and TRBJ1-3 gives the full variable domain: DTGVSQNPRHKITKRGQNVTFRCDPISEHNRLYWYRQTLGQGPEFLTYFQNEAQLEKSRLLSDRFSAERPKGSFSTLEIQRTEQGDSAMYLCASSPTRDLSGNTIYFGEGSWLTVV.

This sequence joins TRBV5-1 and TRBJ1-3; 8 nucleotides align to TRBD1. The germline gives CDR1 SGHRS, CDR2 YFSETQ. The CDR3 extends over 16 amino acids. V shed 0 bases, J shed 4 bases, and the junction held 6 bases outside the gene matches. The CDR3 DNA reads TGCGCCAGCAGCTTGGATGTACAGGGGGTAGGAAACACCATATATTTT. Encoded protein: CASSLDVQGVGNTIYF.

V gene TRBV7-3 combines with J gene TRBJ1-1, with D unclear. Germline CDR1 is SGHTA and CDR2 is FQGTGA. The CDR3 length is 13 residues. V was trimmed by 2 bases and J by 3 bases, leaving 7 bases between them. The CDR3 DNA follows: TGTGCCAGCAGCTTACTTGAGGACACTGAAGCTTTCTTT. Amino acids: CASSLLEDTEAFF.

V gene TRBV7-6 combines with J gene TRBJ2-7, with D possibly being TRBD1 (5 bases). Trimming cost V 1 base and J 2 bases, with 12 bases left between them. The CDR3 covers 15 residues. CDR1 and CDR2 (germline): SGHVS, FNYEAQ. CDR3 sequence: CASSLEGSITYEQYF. CDR3 DNA: TGTGCCAGCAGCTTAGAGGGGTCTATTACCTACGAGCAGTACTTC.